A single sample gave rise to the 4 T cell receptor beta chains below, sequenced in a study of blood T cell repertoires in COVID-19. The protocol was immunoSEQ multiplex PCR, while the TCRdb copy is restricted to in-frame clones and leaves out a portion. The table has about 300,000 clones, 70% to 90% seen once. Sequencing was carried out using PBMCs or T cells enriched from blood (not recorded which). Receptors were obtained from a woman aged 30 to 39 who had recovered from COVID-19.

The CDR3 loop reads CASSDAGARYGYTF. CDR3 coding DNA: TGTGCCAGCAGTGACGCAGGGGCACGCTATGGCTACACCTTC. The chain is built from TRBV25-1 and TRBJ1-2, with D possibly TRBD1 on 6 matching bases. From germline, CDR1 is MGHDK and CDR2 SYGVNS. The germline V and J ends were trimmed by 3 bases and 4 bases, with 12 bases remaining between them. CDR3 size: 14 residues.

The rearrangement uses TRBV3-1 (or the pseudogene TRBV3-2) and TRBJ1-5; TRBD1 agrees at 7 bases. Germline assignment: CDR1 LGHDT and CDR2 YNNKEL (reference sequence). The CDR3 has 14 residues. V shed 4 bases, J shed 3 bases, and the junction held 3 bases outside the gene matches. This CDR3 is CASSPGQSNQPQHF. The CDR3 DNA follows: TGTGCCAGCAGCCCGGGACAGTCCAATCAGCCCCAGCATTTT.

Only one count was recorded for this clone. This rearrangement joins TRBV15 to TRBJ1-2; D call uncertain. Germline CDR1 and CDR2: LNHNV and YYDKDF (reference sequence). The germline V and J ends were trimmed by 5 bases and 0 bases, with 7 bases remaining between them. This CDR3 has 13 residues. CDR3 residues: CATSASSNYGYTF. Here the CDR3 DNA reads TGTGCCACCAGCGCCAGTTCTAACTATGGCTACACCTTC.

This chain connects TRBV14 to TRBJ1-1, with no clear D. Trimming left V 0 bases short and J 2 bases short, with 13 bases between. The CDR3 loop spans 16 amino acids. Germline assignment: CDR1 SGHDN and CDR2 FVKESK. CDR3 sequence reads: CASSQDRRWRNTEAFF. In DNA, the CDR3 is TGTGCCAGCAGCCAAGATCGGCGGTGGAGAAACACTGAAGCTTTCTTT.